The clone carrying this TCR beta chain was seen only a few times. The antigen is undetermined. Trimming took 7 bases from V and 4 from J; bases not matched to a gene: 7. CDR1 and CDR2 from the germline V gene are MNHNS and SASEGT. The CDR3 spans 14 residues. This specimen comes from a study of Graves' ophthalmopathy and Graves' hyperthyroidism. As for the study in general: Pretreatment peripheral blood was obtained at initial diagnosis.

Study-wide results and caveats: Most thyroid clonotypes with frequency above 0.001 were detected in blood too.

TCR beta CDR3 amplification used RNA transcripts. The library came from an HTBI-primed first-round RT-PCR and a second-round multiplex PCR. TCRdb passed the multiplex PCR reads through MiXCR, listing each CDR3 protein once. Of around 400,000 distinct CDR3 sequences in the sample, around 21% were seen once. Ophthalmopathy not arising within 18 months of follow-up defined hyperthyroidism as stable. The rearrangement links TRBV6-1 to TRBJ2-7; 10 bases agree with TRBD1. The TCR comes from a woman aged 18-29 years with stable Graves' hyperthyroidism. The sequenced material came from peripheral blood. CDR3 nucleotide sequence: TGTGCCAGCACCTGGGGGACAGGGGCGTACGAGCAGTACTTC. It translates to CASTWGTGAYEQYF.